This TCR beta chain emerged from a study of blood T cell repertoires in COVID-19. The overall study: Acute-phase and convalescent COVID-19 samples originated in the United States, Italy and Spain.

Enrolled through a virtual design, the participants were between roughly 18 and 95 years of age and came from under 30 US areas. Membership in each cohort depended on participant-reported clinical history. Germline values: CDR1 SGHRS, CDR2 YFSETQ. Trimming cost V 4 bases and J 3 bases; bases outside gene matches: 6. The CDR3 is 16 residues long. Authors' methods: Researchers report that nucleated cell counts were estimated from reference gene primer amplification. The protocol was immunoSEQ multiplex PCR, while the TCRdb copy is restricted to in-frame clones and leaves out a portion. D and trimming come from the DNA, and the V and J calls and clone size come from that table. The sample has some 510,000 clones, 85% to 90% seen once; the top ten hold about 1.7%.

Sequenced material: PBMCs or T cells enriched from blood (not recorded which). This receptor was identified in a woman aged 40-49 years who had recovered from COVID-19. V is TRBV5-1 and J is TRBJ2-2, with 10 bases identical to TRBD1. For the CDR3, the DNA is TGCGCCAGCAGCAGGAAAGGACAGGGGGACACCGGGGAGCTGTTTTTT. Protein product: CASSRKGQGDTGELFF.